This entry concerns a single TCR beta chain. Its antigen is as yet unknown. The data were obtained in a study of cytomegalovirus exposure and HLA in healthy donors. Overall study results and limits: Reports credit the classifier with highly specific, highly sensitive diagnosis of cytomegalovirus status. Clonal expansion, a later analysis showed, was greater in HLA-associated TCR beta chains than in equally common others. Later work associated 17,000 or so TCR beta sequences with HLA alleles at 0.05 false discovery rate.

The CDR3 is 16 amino acids. Germline V gives CDR1 KGHSH, CDR2 LQKENI. The V gene end was trimmed by 3 bases and the J gene end by 2 bases; junction bases not matched to a gene: 8. A multiplex PCR was run with 60 Vbeta primers and 13 Jbeta primers. Only in-frame clones appear in the TCRdb table, and some are missing; sequencing was by immunoSEQ multiplex PCR. The table lists some 85,000 clones, 60% to 85% of them singletons. What was sequenced was PBMCs. The chain is built from TRBV18 and TRBJ2-3; 7 bases match TRBD1. The clonotype originates from a woman aged 40 to 49 in good health and CMV-seropositive. CDR3 DNA sequence: TGTGCCAGCTCACCCGAGTCAGGGGGTTACACAGATACGCAGTATTTT. Residues: CASSPESGGYTDTQYF. Using reference TRBV18 and TRBJ2-3 for the parts outside the CDR3, the full variable domain is NAGVMQNPRHLVRRRGQEARLRCSPMKGHSHVYWYRQLPEEGLKFMVYLQKENIIDESGMPKERFSAEFPKEGPSILRIQQVVRGDSAAYFCASSPESGGYTDTQYFGPGTRLTVL.